Shown below are 6 T cell receptor beta chains from a single sample sequenced in a study of T cell responses to AZD1222 COVID-19 vaccine. TCRdb's copy holds only in-frame clones and misses some; the assay was immunoSEQ multiplex PCR. The sample has under 200,000 clones, around nine tenths seen once. The specimen comprised peripheral blood, sampled on day 0 of AZD1222 vaccination. The receptors originated from an adult in good health.

V is TRBV7-3 and J is TRBJ2-1; the match to TRBD2 covers 8 bases. This CDR3 spans 17 amino acids. With 0 bases clipped from V and 8 bases from J, the junction kept 12 bases outside the gene matches. CDR1 is SGHTA and CDR2 is FQGTGA in the germline V gene. The CDR3 DNA sequence: TGTGCCAGCAGCTTAACGGGAGCGGGGGCACGGTGGGATGAGCAGTTCTTC. This encodes CASSLTGAGARWDEQFF.

V and J are TRBV20-1 and TRBJ2-7; 11 nucleotides match TRBD2. Germline CDR1 DFQATT, CDR2 SNEGSKA (reference sequence). The CDR3 runs to 16 residues. The V segment lost 3 bases and the J segment 2 bases; nucleotides outside the gene matches: 9. Here the CDR3 reads CSASLLAGGMTYEQYF. CDR3 in DNA: TGCAGTGCTAGTCTCTTAGCGGGAGGGATGACCTACGAGCAGTACTTC.

This clone came up a few times. This chain uses TRBV6-4 with TRBJ2-2; TRBD2 matches 11 bases. Trimming took 6 bases from V and 3 from J; bases not matched to a gene: 0. The CDR3 runs to 14 residues. From germline, CDR1 is MRHNA and CDR2 SNTAGT. In nucleotides, the CDR3 is TGTGCCAGCAGACTAGCGGGAGACACCGGGGAGCTGTTTTTT. Translation gives CASRLAGDTGELFF.

For this clone: Other DNA sequences within the sample encode an identical CDR3. The chain uses TRBV28 and TRBJ1-1; D remains unclear. V lost 2 bases and J lost 1, with 8 bases in between. The CDR3 loop spans 14 amino acids. CDR1 MDHEN and CDR2 SYDVKM come from the germline V gene. This CDR3 is CASSLPLPNTEAFF. In DNA, the CDR3 is TGTGCCAGCAGTTTACCTCTCCCGAACACTGAAGCTTTCTTT.

This clone has a single count. This chain joins TRBV28 and TRBJ2-2, with D maybe TRBD1 (5 bases). V lost 11 bases and J lost 1, with 11 bases in between. The CDR3 sequence is 13 residues long. Germline CDR1 and CDR2: MDHEN and SYDVKM. The DNA for the CDR3 is TGTGCCGGCGCCGGACAGAACACCGGGGAGCTGTTTTTT. Its protein is CAGAGQNTGELFF.

The chain has TRBV28 and TRBJ2-5; 8 bases are a match to TRBD1. Germline CDR1 is MDHEN and CDR2 is SYDVKM. J lost 1 base, V lost 8 bases, and 6 bases had no gene match. The CDR3 has 14 amino acids. The CDR3 here is CASGQGSVQETQYF. The CDR3 region has the DNA TGTGCCAGCGGACAGGGAAGCGTCCAAGAGACCCAGTACTTC.